One sample yielded the 6 T cell receptor beta chains listed below, sequenced in a study of T cells in Graves' hyperthyroidism and ophthalmopathy (dated by TCRdb to between 2019 and 2020). The library came from multiplex PCR. The reads were generated on an Illumina HiSeq 2000. The TCR beta CDR3 regions were amplified from RNA transcripts. A first-round RT-PCR of the TCR CDR3 used the HTBI primer set with the Qiagen OneStep RT-PCR kit. The public sequencing data were trimmed at Q25 with fastp and processed into clonotypes with MiXCR by TCRdb, which kept only in-frame beta chains. Here each entry gathers all rows of one CDR3 protein and keeps the most common genes and DNA. The sample table records around 530,000 distinct CDR3 sequences; 17% of these occur just once. Under 20% of the sample belongs to the ten largest clones. Material: blood. The receptors stem from a woman younger than 35 with Graves' ophthalmopathy.

The chain couples TRBV4-3 to TRBJ2-1; no firm D call. Between the trimmed V and J ends, which lost 1 base and 7 bases, there was a span of 20 bases. The germline gives CDR1 LGHNA, CDR2 YSLEER. This CDR3 contains 17 residues. The CDR3 DNA follows: TGCGCCAGCAGCCAAGGTACTTGGGAATCCGGCATGAATGAGCAGTTCTTC. Translating gives CASSQGTWESGMNEQFF.

This sequence joins TRBV15 and TRBJ2-5; the D is unclear. CDR1 is LNHNV and CDR2 is YYDKDF in the germline V gene (reference sequence). The ends were cut back, 2 bases at V and 5 bases at J, with 3 bases in the middle. There are 11 residues in the CDR3. Here the CDR3 reads CATSRSETQYF. The CDR3 DNA is TGTGCCACCAGCAGATCGGAGACCCAGTACTTC.

A few counts support this clonotype. The genes are TRBV4-1 and TRBJ1-3; D call uncertain. Trimming cost V 4 bases and J 0 bases, with 10 bases left between them. The CDR3 contains 15 residues. Per germline, CDR1 MGHRA and CDR2 YSYEKL. CDR3 in DNA: TGCGCCAGCAGCCCGATCGCGGTCTCTGGAAACACCATATATTTT. Protein: CASSPIAVSGNTIYF.

Ten or more counts support this clonotype. The chain combines TRBV15 with TRBJ2-1; D gene unclear. V gave up 0 bases and J gave up 5 bases, with 5 bases separating them. The germline gives CDR1 LNHNV, CDR2 YYDKDF (reference sequence). CDR3 length: 13 residues. CDR3 amino acids: CATSRDRNNEQFF. The CDR3, as DNA: TGTGCCACCAGCAGAGATCGGAACAATGAGCAGTTCTTC. Combining the CDR3 with reference TRBV15 and TRBJ2-1 gives the whole variable domain DAMVIQNPRYQVTQFGKPVTLSCSQTLNHNVMYWYQQKSSQAPKLLFHYYDKDFNNEADTPDNFQSRRPNTSFCFLDIRSPGLGDTAMYLCATSRDRNNEQFFGPGTRLTVL.

The sample holds a few counts of this clonotype. The V call is TRBV10-3, the J call TRBJ1-4, with 7 positions matching TRBD1. CDR3 size: 13 residues. From germline, CDR1 is ENHRY and CDR2 SYGVKD. Unmatched junction bases numbered 8, after V lost 10 bases and J lost 6 bases. In DNA, the CDR3 is TGTGCCACGGCTAAAGACAGGGATGAAAAACTGTTTTTT. Residues: CATAKDRDEKLFF.

This clonotype was observed a handful of times. The chain carries TRBV18 and TRBJ1-1; TRBD1 matches 7 bases. The J segment lost 1 base and the V segment lost 6 bases, leaving 8 bases of the junction unmatched. The germline gives CDR1 KGHSH, CDR2 LQKENI. The CDR3 spans 15 residues. CDR3 DNA: TGTGCCAGCTCCTCTCAGAGGACAGGGAACACTGAAGCTTTCTTT. Translation: CASSSQRTGNTEAFF.